This T cell receptor beta chain was observed in a study of control samples from healthy donors and cancer patients. Clones were sequenced by immunoSEQ multiplex PCR, and TCRdb holds only the in-frame ones, with some missing. The data contain about 34,000 clones, 90% to 95% of them singletons. The V end was cut by 3 bases, the J end by 0 bases, with 5 bases between. The CDR3 sequence is 15 residues long. Germline V gene data show CDR1 as KGHDR and CDR2 as SFDVKD. Material for sequencing was PBMCs. The gene calls are TRBV24-1 and TRBJ2-6; D is unclear. This clonotype originated in a man in his forties with colorectal cancer. CDR3 coding DNA: TGTGCCACCAGTGATCCAGGCTCTGGGGCCAACGTCCTGACTTTC. This gives the protein CATSDPGSGANVLTF.